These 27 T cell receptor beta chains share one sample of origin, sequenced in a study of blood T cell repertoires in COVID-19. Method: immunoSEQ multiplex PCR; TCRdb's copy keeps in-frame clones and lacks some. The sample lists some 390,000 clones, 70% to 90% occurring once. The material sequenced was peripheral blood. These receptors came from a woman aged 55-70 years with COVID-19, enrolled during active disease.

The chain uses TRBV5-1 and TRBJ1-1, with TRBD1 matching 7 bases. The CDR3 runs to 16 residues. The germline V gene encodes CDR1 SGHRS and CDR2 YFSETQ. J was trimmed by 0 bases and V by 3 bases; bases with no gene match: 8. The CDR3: CASSSREGALNTEAFF. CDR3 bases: TGCGCCAGCAGCTCACGGGAGGGGGCACTGAACACTGAAGCTTTCTTT.

CDR3 in amino acids: CASSPTGQGFSGANVLTF. The CDR3 region has the DNA TGTGCCAGCTCACCCACCGGACAGGGCTTCTCTGGGGCCAACGTCCTGACTTTC. The chain combines TRBV18 with TRBJ2-6, with 8 bases that match TRBD1. J was trimmed by 0 bases and V by 3 bases; bases with no gene match: 7. This CDR3 comprises 18 residues. Germline lookup yields CDR1 KGHSH and CDR2 LQKENI. The whole variable domain, remainder taken from reference TRBV18 and TRBJ2-6, is NAGVMQNPRHLVRRRGQEARLRCSPMKGHSHVYWYRQLPEEGLKFMVYLQKENIIDESGMPKERFSAEFPKEGPSILRIQQVVRGDSAAYFCASSPTGQGFSGANVLTFGAGSRLTVL.

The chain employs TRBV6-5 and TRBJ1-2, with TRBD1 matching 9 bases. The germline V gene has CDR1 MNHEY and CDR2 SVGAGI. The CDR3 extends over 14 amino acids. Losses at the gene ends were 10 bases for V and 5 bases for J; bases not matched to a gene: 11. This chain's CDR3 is CATFGTGHLYGYTF. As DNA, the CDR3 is TGTGCCACCTTTGGGACAGGGCATCTATATGGCTACACCTTC.

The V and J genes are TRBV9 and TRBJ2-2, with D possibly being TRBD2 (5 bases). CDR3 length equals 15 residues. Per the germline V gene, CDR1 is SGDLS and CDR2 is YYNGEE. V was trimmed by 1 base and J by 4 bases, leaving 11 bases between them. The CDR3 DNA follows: TGTGCCAGCAGCGTATCCTTTGCGGGCACCGGGGAGCTGTTTTTT. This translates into CASSVSFAGTGELFF.

CDR3 region: CASSEGGHSNQPQHF. CDR3 DNA: TGTGCCAGCAGTGAAGGGGGACACTCCAATCAGCCCCAGCATTTT. The chain carries TRBV25-1 and TRBJ1-5, with a tentative D call TRBD1 (6 bases). There are 15 residues in the CDR3. Trimming shortened V by 2 bases and J by 3 bases, and 11 bases separated the two germline ends. Per germline, CDR1 MGHDK and CDR2 SYGVNS.

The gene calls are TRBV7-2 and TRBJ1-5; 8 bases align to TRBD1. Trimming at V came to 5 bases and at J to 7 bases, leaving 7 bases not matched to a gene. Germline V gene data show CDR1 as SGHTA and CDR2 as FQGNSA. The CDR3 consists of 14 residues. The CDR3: CASSLGQGKQPQHF. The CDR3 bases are TGTGCCAGCAGCCTTGGACAGGGTAAGCAGCCCCAGCATTTT.

Here the CDR3 DNA reads TGTGCCAGCAGCCCACTTAACAGGGCCCAACGTGAAGCCCTCTATGGCTACACCTTC. This codes for CASSPLNRAQREALYGYTF. The V and J genes are TRBV3-1 (or the pseudogene TRBV3-2) and TRBJ1-2, with D possibly being TRBD1 (6 bases). Germline assignment: CDR1 LGHDT and CDR2 YNNKEL (reference sequence). CDR3 size: 19 residues. V was cut by 4 bases and J by 4 bases, with 28 bases left in between.

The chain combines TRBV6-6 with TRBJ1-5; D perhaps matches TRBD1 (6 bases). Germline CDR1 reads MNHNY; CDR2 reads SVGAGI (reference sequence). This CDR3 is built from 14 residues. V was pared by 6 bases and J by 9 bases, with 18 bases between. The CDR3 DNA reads TGTGCCAGCAGCCCTCAACAGGGCTCACGGCCCCAGCATTTT. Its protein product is CASSPQQGSRPQHF.

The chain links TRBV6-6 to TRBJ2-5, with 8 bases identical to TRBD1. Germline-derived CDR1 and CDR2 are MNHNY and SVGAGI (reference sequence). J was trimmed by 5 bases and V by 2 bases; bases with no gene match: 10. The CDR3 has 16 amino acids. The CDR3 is CASSYPGQGAGETQYF. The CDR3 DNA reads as TGTGCCAGCAGTTACCCAGGACAGGGCGCCGGGGAGACCCAGTACTTC.

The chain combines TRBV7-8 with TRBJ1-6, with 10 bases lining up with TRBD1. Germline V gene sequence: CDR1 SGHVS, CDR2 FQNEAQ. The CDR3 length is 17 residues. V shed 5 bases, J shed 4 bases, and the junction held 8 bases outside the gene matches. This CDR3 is CASSRRTGGLYNSPLHF. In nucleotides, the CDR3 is TGTGCCAGCAGCCGAAGGACAGGGGGATTATATAATTCACCCCTCCACTTT. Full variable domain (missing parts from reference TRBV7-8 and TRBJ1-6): GAGVSQSPRYKVAKRGQDVALRCDPISGHVSLFWYQQALGQGPEFLTYFQNEAQLDKSGLPSDRFFAERPEGSVSTLKIQRTQQEDSAVYLCASSRRTGGLYNSPLHFGNGTRLTVT.

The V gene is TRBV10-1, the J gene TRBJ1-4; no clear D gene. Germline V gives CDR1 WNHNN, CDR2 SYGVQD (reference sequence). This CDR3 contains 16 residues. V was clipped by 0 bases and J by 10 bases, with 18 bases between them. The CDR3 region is CASSESILILITKLFF. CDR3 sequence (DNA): TGCGCCAGCAGTGAGTCGATTCTGATACTAATTACAAAACTGTTTTTT.

The DNA for the CDR3 is TGTGCCACCCGGACAGGGAGTGAATACGAGCAGTACTTC. Translation: CATRTGSEYEQYF. The rearrangement uses TRBV10-3 and TRBJ2-7, with 8 nucleotides matching TRBD1. Germline assignment: CDR1 ENHRY and CDR2 SYGVKD. The CDR3 loop spans 13 amino acids. The trim removed 10 bases at V and 4 bases at J, leaving 9 bases unmatched.

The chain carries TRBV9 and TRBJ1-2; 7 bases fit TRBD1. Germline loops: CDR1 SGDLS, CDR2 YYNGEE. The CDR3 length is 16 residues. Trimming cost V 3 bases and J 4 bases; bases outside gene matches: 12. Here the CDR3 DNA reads TGTGCCAGCAGCGGGGATAGACAGGGAATAGGCTATGGCTACACCTTC. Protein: CASSGDRQGIGYGYTF.

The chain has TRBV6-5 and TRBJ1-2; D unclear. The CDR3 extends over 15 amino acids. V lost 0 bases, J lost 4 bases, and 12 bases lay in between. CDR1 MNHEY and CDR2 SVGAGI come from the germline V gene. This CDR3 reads CASSYSSLTSYGYTF. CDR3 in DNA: TGTGCCAGCAGTTACTCTTCGCTGACTAGCTATGGCTACACCTTC.

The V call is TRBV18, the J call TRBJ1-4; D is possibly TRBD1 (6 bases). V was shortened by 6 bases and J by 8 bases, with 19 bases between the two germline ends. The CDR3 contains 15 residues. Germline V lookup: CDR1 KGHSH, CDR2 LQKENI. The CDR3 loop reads CASSERRQGREKLFF. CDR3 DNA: TGTGCCAGCTCCGAGAGGCGGCAGGGGCGGGAAAAACTGTTTTTT.

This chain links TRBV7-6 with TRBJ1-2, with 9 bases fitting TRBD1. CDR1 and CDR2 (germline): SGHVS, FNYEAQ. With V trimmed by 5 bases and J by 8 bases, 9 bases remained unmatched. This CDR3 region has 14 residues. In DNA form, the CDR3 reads TGTGCCAGCAGCCCAGAAACGACAGGGGGAGGCTACACCTTC. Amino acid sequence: CASSPETTGGGYTF. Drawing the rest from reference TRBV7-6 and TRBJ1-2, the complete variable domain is GAGVSQSPRYKVTKRGQDVALRCDPISGHVSLYWYRQALGQGPEFLTYFNYEAQQDKSGLPNDRFSAERPEGSISTLTIQRTEQRDSAMYRCASSPETTGGGYTFGSGTRLTVV.

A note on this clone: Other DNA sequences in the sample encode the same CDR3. The CDR3 DNA sequence: TGCGCCAGCAGCTTGGAAGGGGGTAGCAATCAGCCCCAGCATTTT. Translated, it gives CASSLEGGSNQPQHF. The V gene is TRBV5-1, the J gene TRBJ1-5, with D possibly being TRBD1 (6 bases). V lost 0 bases and J 0 bases, leaving 7 bases between the germline ends. Germline V gene sequence: CDR1 SGHRS, CDR2 YFSETQ. The CDR3 is 15 amino acids.

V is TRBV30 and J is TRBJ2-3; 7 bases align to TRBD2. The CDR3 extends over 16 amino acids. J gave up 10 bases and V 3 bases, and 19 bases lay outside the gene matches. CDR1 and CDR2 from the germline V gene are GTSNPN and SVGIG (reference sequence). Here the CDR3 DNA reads TGTGCCTGGAGCTCCTCGAGGAGCGGGGCGGTACGGCCGCAGTATTTT. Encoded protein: CAWSSSRSGAVRPQYF.

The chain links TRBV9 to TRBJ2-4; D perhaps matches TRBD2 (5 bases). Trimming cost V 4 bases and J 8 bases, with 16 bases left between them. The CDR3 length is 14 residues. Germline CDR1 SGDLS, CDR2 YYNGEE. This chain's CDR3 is CASSQTNERDIQYF. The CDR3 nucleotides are TGTGCCAGCAGCCAGACTAACGAGAGAGACATTCAGTACTTC.

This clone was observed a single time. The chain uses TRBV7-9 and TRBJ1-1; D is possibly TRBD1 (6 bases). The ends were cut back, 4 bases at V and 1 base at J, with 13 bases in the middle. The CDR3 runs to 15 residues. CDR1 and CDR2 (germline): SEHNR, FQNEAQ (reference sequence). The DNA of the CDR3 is TGTGCCAGCAGCTCAACAGGGATCCCGAACACTGAAGCTTTCTTT. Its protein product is CASSSTGIPNTEAFF.

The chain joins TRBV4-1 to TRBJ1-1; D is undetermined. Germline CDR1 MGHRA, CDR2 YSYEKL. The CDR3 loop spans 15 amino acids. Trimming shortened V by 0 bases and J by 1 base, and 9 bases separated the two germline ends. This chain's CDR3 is CASSQEPSQNTEAFF. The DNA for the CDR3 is TGCGCCAGCAGCCAAGAGCCTAGCCAGAACACTGAAGCTTTCTTT.

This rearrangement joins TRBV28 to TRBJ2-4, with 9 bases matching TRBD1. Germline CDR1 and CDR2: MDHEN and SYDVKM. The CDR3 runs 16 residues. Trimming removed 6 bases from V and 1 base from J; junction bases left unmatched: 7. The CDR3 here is CASRQRTGAAKNIQYF. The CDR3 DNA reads TGTGCCAGCAGGCAAAGGACAGGGGCCGCCAAAAACATTCAGTACTTC. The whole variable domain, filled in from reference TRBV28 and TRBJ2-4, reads DVKVTQSSRYLVKRTGEKVFLECVQDMDHENMFWYRQDPGLGLRLIYFSYDVKMKEKGDIPEGYSVSREKKERFSLILESASTNQTSMYLCASRQRTGAAKNIQYFGAGTRLSVL.

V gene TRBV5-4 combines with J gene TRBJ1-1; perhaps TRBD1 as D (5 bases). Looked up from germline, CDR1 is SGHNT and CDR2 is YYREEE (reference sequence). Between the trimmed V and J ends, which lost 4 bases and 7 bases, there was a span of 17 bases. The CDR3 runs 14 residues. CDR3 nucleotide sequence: TGTGCCAGCAGCCCCGGACAAGGGATTCTTGAAGCTTTCTTT. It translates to CASSPGQGILEAFF. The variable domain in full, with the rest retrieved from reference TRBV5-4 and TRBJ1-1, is ETGVTQSPTHLIKTRGQQVTLRCSSQSGHNTVSWYQQALGQGPQFIFQYYREEENGRGNFPPRFSGLQFPNYSSELNVNALELDDSALYLCASSPGQGILEAFFGQGTRLTVV.

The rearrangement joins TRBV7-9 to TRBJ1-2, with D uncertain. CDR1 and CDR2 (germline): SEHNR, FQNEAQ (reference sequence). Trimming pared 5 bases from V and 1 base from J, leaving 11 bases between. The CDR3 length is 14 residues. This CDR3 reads CASSPLEGNYGYTF. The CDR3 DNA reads TGTGCCAGCAGCCCCCTAGAGGGTAACTATGGCTACACCTTC.

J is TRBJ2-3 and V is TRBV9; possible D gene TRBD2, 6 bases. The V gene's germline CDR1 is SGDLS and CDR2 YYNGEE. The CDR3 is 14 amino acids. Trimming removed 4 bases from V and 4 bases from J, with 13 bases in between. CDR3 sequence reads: CASSQNGGADTQYF. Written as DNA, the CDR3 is TGTGCCAGCAGCCAAAACGGGGGAGCAGATACGCAGTATTTT.

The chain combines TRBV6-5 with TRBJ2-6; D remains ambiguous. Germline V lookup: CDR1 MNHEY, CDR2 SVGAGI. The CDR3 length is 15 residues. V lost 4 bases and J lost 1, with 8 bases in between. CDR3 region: CASSFYYSGANVLTF. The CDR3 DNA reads TGTGCCAGCAGTTTTTACTATTCTGGGGCCAACGTCCTGACTTTC.

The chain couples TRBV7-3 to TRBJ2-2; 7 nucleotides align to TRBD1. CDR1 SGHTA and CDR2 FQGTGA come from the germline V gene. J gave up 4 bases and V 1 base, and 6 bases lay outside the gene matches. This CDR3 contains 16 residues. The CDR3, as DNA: TGTGCCAGCAGCTTAAAGGGGACAGTCTCCACCGGGGAGCTGTTTTTT. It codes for CASSLKGTVSTGELFF.